The 5 T cell receptor beta chains listed next were all sequenced from one sample in a study of cytomegalovirus exposure and HLA in healthy donors. In the PCR, 60 Vbeta and 13 Jbeta primers were used. Libraries were prepared by immunoSEQ multiplex PCR; TCRdb keeps only in-frame clonotypes and omits some of them. The sample has about 130,000 clones; approximately 82% are singletons. Sequencing was carried out using PBMCs. The receptors were gathered from a boy under 10 years old in good health and CMV-seronegative.

The V and J genes are TRBV5-1 and TRBJ2-1; possible D gene TRBD2, 5 bases. The CDR3 is 17 residues long. V was pared by 4 bases and J by 15 bases, with 32 bases between. Germline V gene sequence: CDR1 SGHRS, CDR2 YFSETQ. The CDR3 nucleotides are TGCGCCAGCAGCCCATGGTGGAGGCGGTCTCTCAATTCAACTCTGTTCTTC. Translation: CASSPWWRRSLNSTLFF.

This clone was counted only a few times. The chain employs TRBV6-4 and TRBJ2-1; 13 bases map to TRBD2. The CDR3 consists of 16 residues. Per the germline V gene, CDR1 is MRHNA and CDR2 is SNTAGT. Trimming at V came to 6 bases and at J to 7 bases, leaving 9 bases not matched to a gene. The CDR3, as DNA: TGTGCCAGCAGCCTAACTAGCGGGGGGGCCGGTAATGAGCAGTTCTTC. It encodes CASSLTSGGAGNEQFF.

This clone was detected only once. The genes are TRBV12-2 and TRBJ1-1; TRBD1, the table's D call, lacks a check against the DNA. TRBV12-2 is assigned pseudogene status. The CDR3 sequence is 15 residues long. In nucleotides, the CDR3 is TGTGCAAGTCGACCGACAGGGGACCTGAACACTGAAGCTTTCTTT. Amino acids: CASRPTGDLNTEAFF.

V and J are TRBV5-1 and TRBJ1-1; tentatively, D is TRBD1 (6 bases). The length of the CDR3 is 18 residues. With 2 bases removed from V and 6 bases from J, the gap between germline ends came to 26 bases. Per the germline V gene, CDR1 is SGHRS and CDR2 is YFSETQ. CDR3 sequence reads: CASSLLRTAFSPDSEAFF. In DNA form, the CDR3 reads TGCGCCAGCAGCTTACTCCGGACAGCCTTTAGTCCCGACTCTGAAGCTTTCTTT. The full variable domain, rest sourced from reference TRBV5-1 and TRBJ1-1, is KAGVTQTPRYLIKTRGQQVTLSCSPISGHRSVSWYQQTPGQGLQFLFEYFSETQRNKGNFPGRFSGRQFSNSRSEMNVSTLELGDSALYLCASSLLRTAFSPDSEAFFGQGTRLTVV.

This clone occurred once. The chain joins TRBV18 to TRBJ2-5; D is ambiguous. The germline V and J ends were trimmed by 3 bases and 5 bases, with 4 bases remaining between them. Germline V lookup: CDR1 KGHSH, CDR2 LQKENI. The CDR3 length is 11 residues. The CDR3 nucleotides are TGTGCCAGCTCACCGCGGGAGACCCAGTACTTC. Translating gives CASSPRETQYF.